The 30 T cell receptor beta chains reported below all come from one sample, sequenced in a study of response to subunit inactivated influenza vaccine. TCRdb itself ran the RT-PCR reads through MiXCR, one entry per CDR3 protein. The profile shows 450,000 to 600,000 distinct CDR3 sequences, 7.6% of them singletons. The specimen comprised PBMCs from blood, sampled about 23 months after vaccination. The receptors come from a man between 50 and 69 years old who received an inactivated influenza vaccine.

This clonotype was detected a few times. The chain employs TRBV18 and TRBJ2-1; D might be TRBD2 (5 bases). The germline V and J ends were trimmed by 1 base and 8 bases, with 18 bases remaining between them. The CDR3 runs to 16 residues. Germline CDR1 is KGHSH and CDR2 is LQKENI. CDR3 region: CASSPLRGREGDEQFF. CDR3 DNA: TGTGCCAGCTCACCACTCCGGGGTCGAGAAGGCGATGAGCAGTTCTTC.

A few counts support this clonotype. The rearrangement uses TRBV28 and TRBJ2-1; 11 nucleotides match TRBD2. In germline, CDR1 is MDHEN, CDR2 SYDVKM. The length of the CDR3 is 15 residues. Trimming removed 5 bases from V and 10 bases from J; junction bases left unmatched: 10. The CDR3 is CASSPLAGASQEQFF. The CDR3 coding sequence is TGTGCCAGCAGTCCACTAGCGGGGGCCTCCCAAGAGCAGTTCTTC.

This clonotype was counted many times. This chain uses TRBV10-3 with TRBJ2-1; 9 bases fit TRBD2. Germline CDR1 reads ENHRY; CDR2 reads SYGVKD. The CDR3 is made up of 16 amino acids. Germline trimming cut 2 bases from V and 9 bases from J; bases unmatched to any gene: 11. For the CDR3, the DNA is TGTGCCATCAGTGAGCTTAGCGGGAGACACCCCGGTGAGCAGTTCTTC. It codes for CAISELSGRHPGEQFF.

This clonotype was detected a few times. This sequence joins TRBV19 and TRBJ2-1; 9 nucleotides align to TRBD2. The CDR3 extends over 15 amino acids. V lost 0 bases, J lost 4 bases, and 1 base stayed unmatched. Looked up from germline, CDR1 is LNHDA and CDR2 is SQIVND (reference sequence). Here the CDR3 reads CASSIDSGGYNEQFF. CDR3 nucleotides: TGTGCCAGTAGTATAGATAGCGGGGGATACAATGAGCAGTTCTTC.

This clonotype was picked up many times. The V gene is TRBV7-9, the J gene TRBJ2-1, with unresolved D. The V and J ends lost 5 bases and 10 bases respectively, with 15 bases between them. The CDR3 sequence is 13 residues long. The germline CDR1 and CDR2 sequences are SEHNR and FQNEAQ (reference sequence). CDR3 protein: CASSPRTLGEQFF. The CDR3 DNA follows: TGTGCCAGCAGCCCAAGAACCTTAGGGGAGCAGTTCTTC.

Many counts were recorded for this clonotype. The V call is TRBV24-1, the J call TRBJ2-3; weak D call: TRBD1 (6 bases). Germline V gene data show CDR1 as KGHDR and CDR2 as SFDVKD. This CDR3 region has 15 residues. The V and J ends lost 10 bases and 3 bases respectively, with 19 bases between them. CDR3: CATATGTIGTDTQYF. Written as DNA, the CDR3 is TGTGCCACAGCAACCGGGACAATTGGAACAGATACGCAGTATTTT.

This clonotype was recorded at least ten times. The chain couples TRBV19 to TRBJ2-1, with D possibly matching TRBD2 (5 bases). The CDR3 runs 15 residues. Trimming took 3 bases from V and 2 from J, leaving 11 bases between them. Germline CDR1 LNHDA, CDR2 SQIVND (reference sequence). The CDR3 region has the DNA TGTGCCAGTAGTATTAAACGGGAAGCCTACAATGAGCAGTTCTTC. This encodes CASSIKREAYNEQFF. The variable domain in full, completed from reference TRBV19 and TRBJ2-1, reads DGGITQSPKYLFRKEGQNVTLSCEQNLNHDAMYWYRQDPGQGLRLIYYSQIVNDFQKGDIAEGYSVSREKKESFPLTVTSAQKNPTAFYLCASSIKREAYNEQFFGPGTRLTVL.

At least ten counts were recorded for this clonotype. The V call is TRBV7-9, the J call TRBJ2-1; tentatively, D is TRBD2 (5 bases). V dropped 2 bases and J dropped 7 bases, with 21 bases sitting between them. Looked up from germline, CDR1 is SEHNR and CDR2 is FQNEAQ (reference sequence). The CDR3 totals 17 residues. CDR3 loop: CASSLRQLDDVRNEQFF. The CDR3 DNA reads as TGTGCCAGCAGCTTAAGGCAACTAGATGACGTCAGAAATGAGCAGTTCTTC.

This clonotype was seen only a few times. The CDR3 sequence: CASSSHRGRGTETQYF. The DNA for the CDR3 is TGTGCCAGCAGCTCCCACCGGGGAAGGGGTACAGAGACCCAGTACTTC. The chain carries TRBV7-6 and TRBJ2-5; possibly TRBD1 or TRBD2 for D (5 bases each). Trimming left V 4 bases short and J 4 bases short, with 19 bases between. The length of the CDR3 is 16 residues. Germline CDR1 reads SGHVS; CDR2 reads FNYEAQ.

This clonotype was counted a few times. The genes are TRBV4-2 and TRBJ2-3; 10 nucleotides match TRBD2. This CDR3 contains 16 residues. Germline V gene data show CDR1 as LGHNA and CDR2 as YNFKEQ. Trimming removed 1 base from V and 2 bases from J; junction bases left unmatched: 3. The CDR3 sequence is CASSQVGTSATDTQYF. The DNA of the CDR3 is TGTGCCAGCAGCCAAGTCGGGACTAGCGCCACAGATACGCAGTATTTT.

This clonotype has a count of ten or more. V gene TRBV2 combines with J gene TRBJ2-7; D gene uncertain. Germline V gene sequence: CDR1 SNHLY, CDR2 FYNNEI. The ends were cut back, 4 bases at V and 3 bases at J, with 10 bases in the middle. This CDR3 has 13 residues. DNA for the CDR3: TGTGCCAGCAGTGCTCTGGACGGCTACGAGCAGTACTTC. Translated, it gives CASSALDGYEQYF. Variable domain in full (rest from reference TRBV2 and TRBJ2-7): EPEVTQTPSHQVTQMGQEVILRCVPISNHLYFYWYRQILGQKVEFLVSFYNNEISEKSEIFDDQFSVERPDGSNFTLKIRSTKLEDSAMYFCASSALDGYEQYFGPGTRLTVT.

This chain joins TRBV20-1 and TRBJ1-3; 8 nucleotides agree with TRBD1. Losses at the gene ends were 0 bases for V and 4 bases for J; bases not matched to a gene: 2. The CDR3 is 14 residues long. Germline CDR1 DFQATT, CDR2 SNEGSKA (reference sequence). The CDR3: CSARDRTGGNTIYF. The CDR3 DNA sequence: TGCAGTGCTAGAGATCGGACAGGGGGAAACACCATATATTTT.

V gene TRBV7-2 combines with J gene TRBJ1-2, with TRBD1 as a possible D gene (6 bases). Trimming stripped 4 bases from V and 8 bases from J, with 14 bases between. This CDR3 spans 13 amino acids. Germline V CDR1 and CDR2: SGHTA, FQGNSA. The CDR3 DNA follows: TGTGCCAGCAGCTCGACGGGGGCCCCCGGCTACACCTTC. Residues: CASSSTGAPGYTF. The entire variable domain, with the rest obtained from reference TRBV7-2 and TRBJ1-2, is as follows: GAGVSQSPSNKVTEKGKDVELRCDPISGHTALYWYRQSLGQGLEFLIYFQGNSAPDKSGLPSDRFSAERTGGSVSTLTIQRTQQEDSAVYLCASSSTGAPGYTFGSGTRLTVV.

Only a few counts were recorded for this clonotype. This sequence joins TRBV30 and TRBJ2-7; D may be TRBD1 (7 bases). The J call may be faulty, since TRBJ2-1 better matches the DNA end. CDR1 and CDR2 from the germline V gene are GTSNPN and SVGIG (reference sequence). The CDR3 contains 14 residues. CDR3 DNA sequence: TGTGCCTGGATGCCGGGACAGTACCAGCGGGCGCAGTTCTTC. Residues: CAWMPGQYQRAQFF.

The CDR3 DNA sequence: TGTGCCAGCAGTTTTGTGGGGAATACGCAGTATTTT. Amino acid sequence: CASSFVGNTQYF. The rearrangement uses TRBV27 and TRBJ2-3; D gene uncertain. Looked up from germline, CDR1 is MNHEY and CDR2 is SMNVEV (reference sequence). Trimming removed 3 bases from V and 7 bases from J, with 8 bases in between. This CDR3 is built from 12 residues.

This clonotype appeared many times. The rearrangement uses TRBV4-2 and TRBJ2-3; no clear D gene. Trimming cost V 1 base and J 0 bases, with 8 bases left between them. Looked up from germline, CDR1 is LGHNA and CDR2 is YNFKEQ. This CDR3 is 15 amino acids long. The CDR3 sequence is CASSQVKYSTDTQYF. In DNA form, the CDR3 reads TGTGCCAGCAGCCAAGTAAAATATAGCACAGATACGCAGTATTTT.

This clonotype has at least ten counts. The chain recombines TRBV12-3 or TRBV12-4 with TRBJ1-1; D might be TRBD1 (6 bases). The CDR3 consists of 11 residues. With 3 bases removed from V and 10 bases from J, the gap between germline ends came to 9 bases. The CDR3 DNA is TGTGCCAGCAGTTTTGGGGGCTCAGCTTTCTTT. It specifies CASSFGGSAFF.

This clonotype was seen a handful of times. The V and J genes are TRBV7-3 and TRBJ2-1; 13 bases line up with TRBD2. Losses at the gene ends were 5 bases for V and 6 bases for J; bases not matched to a gene: 10. The V gene's germline CDR1 is SGHTA and CDR2 FQGTGA. The CDR3 consists of 17 residues. The CDR3 loop reads CASSPPLLAGGPNEQFF. For the CDR3, the DNA is TGTGCCAGCAGCCCTCCCCTACTAGCGGGAGGGCCCAATGAGCAGTTCTTC.

This clonotype showed up just a few times. The genes are TRBV12-3 or TRBV12-4 and TRBJ1-5, with D possibly TRBD1 on 6 matching bases. V shed 3 bases and J shed 8 bases, with 11 bases lying between them. The CDR3 consists of 13 residues. CDR3 DNA sequence: TGTGCCAGCAGTTTTACAGGGCGGGAGCCCCAGCATTTT. This encodes CASSFTGREPQHF.

This clonotype came up many times. The genes are TRBV20-1 and TRBJ1-1; D perhaps matches TRBD1 (5 bases). Germline values: CDR1 DFQATT, CDR2 SNEGSKA (reference sequence). This CDR3 contains 13 residues. Trimming removed 5 bases at V and 0 bases at J, with 10 bases between. Here the CDR3 reads CSAGGSMNTEAFF. CDR3 nucleotide sequence: TGCAGTGCTGGGGGAAGCATGAACACTGAAGCTTTCTTT.

The CDR3 region has the DNA TGTGCCAGCAGCCAACTAGCGGGCTACACCGGGGAGCTGTTTTTT. It encodes CASSQLAGYTGELFF. The chain uses TRBV6-2 or TRBV6-3 and TRBJ2-2; 9 bases align to TRBD2. CDR3 length: 15 amino acids. CDR1 MNHEY and CDR2 SVGEGT come from the germline V gene. Trimming cost V 6 bases and J 3 bases; bases outside gene matches: 5.

This sequence joins TRBV28 and TRBJ2-7, with 8 bases lining up with TRBD2. The CDR3 loop spans 15 amino acids. After removal of 7 bases from V and 7 bases from J, the junction contained 15 bases not matched to a gene. Germline lookup yields CDR1 MDHEN and CDR2 SYDVKM. CDR3 sequence: CASTSVGLAGGEQYF. The CDR3, as DNA: TGTGCCAGCACTTCAGTTGGACTAGCTGGAGGTGAGCAGTACTTC. Full variable domain (remainder filled in from reference TRBV28 and TRBJ2-7): DVKVTQSSRYLVKRTGEKVFLECVQDMDHENMFWYRQDPGLGLRLIYFSYDVKMKEKGDIPEGYSVSREKKERFSLILESASTNQTSMYLCASTSVGLAGGEQYFGPGTRLTVT.

This clonotype was observed many times. The chain links TRBV9 to TRBJ2-2; the D gene is possibly TRBD1 (5 bases). V was trimmed by 0 bases and J by 8 bases, leaving 5 bases between them. The CDR3 sequence is 12 residues long. CDR1 SGDLS and CDR2 YYNGEE come from the germline V gene. The CDR3 nucleotides read TGTGCCAGCAGCGTAGCAGGGGGGGAGCTGTTTTTT. It yields the protein CASSVAGGELFF.

The genes are TRBV9 and TRBJ2-1; 9 nucleotides align to TRBD1. This CDR3 has 15 residues. Germline CDR1 and CDR2: SGDLS and YYNGEE. Trimming took 6 bases from V and 0 from J; bases not matched to a gene: 4. CDR3 sequence (DNA): TGTGCCAGCACCTCGGGACAGGGCTCCTACAATGAGCAGTTCTTC. Protein product: CASTSGQGSYNEQFF.

This clonotype was detected ten times or more. The chain joins TRBV7-9 to TRBJ1-2; a weak D match, TRBD1 (6 bases). The germline V gene encodes CDR1 SEHNR and CDR2 FQNEAQ (reference sequence). V shed 5 bases and J shed 1 base, with 14 bases lying between them. This CDR3 is 15 amino acids long. CDR3 amino acids: CASSARDTLNYGYTF. The CDR3 coding sequence is TGTGCCAGCAGCGCCCGGGACACGCTTAACTATGGCTACACCTTC.

This clonotype has at least ten counts. V gene TRBV10-3 combines with J gene TRBJ2-1, with TRBD2 matching 16 bases. Germline V CDR1 and CDR2: ENHRY, SYGVKD. This CDR3 is built from 16 residues. With 7 bases clipped from V and 7 bases from J, the junction kept 7 bases outside the gene matches. CDR3 coding DNA: TGTGCCATCAACCCGGGACTAGCGGGGGGGCGGAATGAGCAGTTCTTC. The encoded protein is CAINPGLAGGRNEQFF.

This clonotype was observed a few times. CDR3 loop: CASSYANEQYF. Written as DNA, the CDR3 is TGTGCCAGCAGTTACGCGAACGAGCAGTACTTC. This chain uses TRBV6-6 with TRBJ2-7; D is ambiguous. The CDR3 has 11 residues. The V gene's germline CDR1 is MNHNY and CDR2 SVGAGI (reference sequence). V lost 2 bases, J lost 5 bases, and 4 bases lay in between.

This clonotype came up a few times. The V gene is TRBV11-1, the J gene TRBJ1-1, with no clear D. From germline, CDR1 is SGHAT and CDR2 FQDESV (reference sequence). CDR3 length equals 15 residues. Trimming took off 6 bases at V and 0 bases at J, with 14 bases between the two ends. For the CDR3, the DNA is TGTGCCAGCAGTTATCAGCGGGGTGTGAACACTGAAGCTTTCTTT. Protein product: CASSYQRGVNTEAFF.

This chain uses TRBV7-3 with TRBJ2-5; TRBD1 agrees at 8 bases. With V trimmed by 4 bases and J by 2 bases, 6 bases remained unmatched. This CDR3 region has 15 residues. CDR1 is SGHTA, CDR2 FQGTGA, per germline. The CDR3 region is CASSSGQGWQETQYF. Here the CDR3 DNA reads TGTGCCAGCAGCTCCGGACAGGGCTGGCAAGAGACCCAGTACTTC.

This chain uses TRBV5-1 with TRBJ2-7; D remains unclear. Germline V gene data show CDR1 as SGHRS and CDR2 as YFSETQ. CDR3 length: 14 amino acids. V was clipped by 0 bases and J by 2 bases, with 9 bases between them. CDR3 protein: CASSLAAAAYEQYF. The DNA for the CDR3 is TGCGCCAGCAGCTTGGCGGCGGCGGCCTACGAGCAGTACTTC.